A selection of T cell receptor beta chains follows, all from one sample in a study of T-cell memory formation after mild COVID-19. TCRdb re-called the 5' RACE reads with MiXCR, one entry per CDR3 protein. The sample holds approximately 240,000 distinct CDR3 sequences, around 15% seen once. The material sequenced was PBMCs or a T cell subset sorted from them (not recorded which). These receptors were collected from a man younger than 35 who had mild COVID-19 (a few samples of this study predate the infection). Cell type and time point are not known. CDR3s include the opening cysteine and the closing phenylalanine or tryptophan. Each record gives: D gene, J gene, V gene, clone size, CDR3 protein, CDR3 DNA. D genes are given only for firm matches. Clone sizes are given selectively: once, few, many, or a class where the clone is expanded.

TRBD1,TRBJ1-6,TRBV15,many,CATSSDRDRGWNYNSPLHF,TGTGCCACCAGCAGTGACCGGGACAGGGGATGGAACTATAATTCACCCCTCCACTTT
.,TRBJ1-4,TRBV4-1,.,CASRRGWGNNEKLFF,TGCGCCAGCCGCCGTGGGTGGGGGAATAATGAAAAACTGTTTTTT
.,TRBJ2-3,TRBV5-6,.,CASSRDLADTQYF,TGTGCCAGCAGCCGGGACCTGGCCGATACGCAGTATTTT
.,TRBJ1-5,TRBV12-3/TRBV12-4,.,CASSSDQGPNQPQHF,TGTGCCAGCAGTAGCGATCAGGGTCCCAACCAGCCCCAGCATTTT
.,TRBJ1-2,TRBV6-5,.,CASRQGNIGYGYTF,TGTGCCAGCAGACAAGGGAATATTGGCTATGGCTACACCTTC
.,TRBJ2-5,TRBV30,few,CAWNPGVIGTQYF,TGTGCCTGGAATCCCGGGGTAATCGGGACCCAGTACTTC
TRBD1,TRBJ1-1,TRBV7-2,many,CASSLERTGTGTEAFF,TGTGCCAGCAGCTTAGAGCGGACAGGGACGGGCACTGAAGCTTTCTTT
.,TRBJ2-1,TRBV20-1,.,CSGTIYNEQFF,TGCAGTGGGACCATCTACAATGAGCAGTTCTTC
.,TRBJ1-6,TRBV7-8,.,CASSLAGGGQSPLHF,TGTGCCAGCAGCTTAGCGGGGGGGGGACAATCACCCCTCCACTTT
.,TRBJ1-1,TRBV7-2,few,CASSSPGTINTEAFF,TGTGCCAGCAGCTCTCCCGGGACAATCAACACTGAAGCTTTCTTT
.,TRBJ2-7,TRBV30,few,CAWSAPGPKDEQYF,TGTGCCTGGAGTGCCCCAGGACCCAAGGACGAGCAGTACTTC
.,TRBJ1-4,TRBV20-1,.,CSARDFRSGAYEKLFF,TGCAGTGCTAGAGATTTTCGGTCAGGGGCTTATGAAAAACTGTTTTTT
TRBD1,TRBJ2-2,TRBV4-2,few,CASSHPGQGNTGELFF,TGTGCCAGCAGCCATCCGGGACAGGGAAACACCGGGGAGCTGTTTTTT
.,TRBJ2-1,TRBV29-1,.,CSVEGYNEQFF,TGCAGCGTTGAGGGGTACAATGAGCAGTTCTTC
.,TRBJ1-2,TRBV20-1,.,CSLRYGPGPANYGYTF,TGCAGTCTCCGATACGGGCCAGGTCCAGCTAACTATGGCTACACCTTC
.,TRBJ2-7,TRBV3-1,few,CASSQEYPGATYEQYF,TGTGCCAGCAGCCAAGAATATCCAGGGGCGACCTACGAGCAGTACTTC
.,TRBJ2-2,TRBV20-1,many,CSATANTGELFF,TGCAGTGCTACCGCGAACACCGGGGAGCTGTTTTTT
TRBD2,TRBJ2-3,TRBV4-2,few,CASSQEPSGTSTDTQYF,TGTGCCAGCAGCCAAGAACCTAGCGGAACTAGCACAGATACGCAGTATTTT
.,TRBJ2-3,TRBV6-1,.,CASSEFPAGSGTDTQYF,TGTGCCAGCAGTGAATTTCCCGCAGGGTCCGGCACAGATACGCAGTATTTT
.,TRBJ2-1,TRBV5-6,many,CASSFGPSSYNEQFF,TGTGCCAGCAGCTTCGGACCGAGCTCCTACAATGAGCAGTTCTTC
.,TRBJ1-6,TRBV7-2,.,CASSKRRGYVNSPLHF,TGTGCCAGCAGCAAACGCCGGGGGTATGTGAATTCACCCCTCCACTTT
.,TRBJ1-5,TRBV6-1,few,CASSESVPGWDQPQHF,TGTGCCAGCAGTGAATCCGTTCCGGGGTGGGATCAGCCCCAGCATTTT
TRBD1,TRBJ1-2,TRBV2,many,CASSEQGDGYTF,TGTGCCAGCAGCGAACAGGGGGATGGCTACACCTTC
.,TRBJ1-6,TRBV2,.,CASRQLNSPLHF,TGTGCCAGCAGACAGCTCAATTCACCCCTCCACTTT
TRBD1,TRBJ2-4,TRBV10-3,few,CAISKGQGGDIQYF,TGTGCCATCAGTAAGGGACAGGGCGGGGACATTCAGTACTTC
.,TRBJ1-4,TRBV29-1,few,CSVEDSQAGEKLFF,TGCAGCGTTGAAGACAGTCAAGCAGGTGAAAAACTGTTTTTT
.,TRBJ1-2,TRBV5-1,few,CASSLGSSQTVYGYTF,TGCGCCAGCAGCTTAGGCAGCTCCCAAACCGTCTATGGCTACACCTTC
.,TRBJ2-2,TRBV5-4,.,CASSFGFPNTGELFF,TGTGCCAGCAGCTTTGGTTTCCCGAACACCGGGGAGCTGTTTTTT
.,TRBJ1-1,TRBV4-2,.,CASSRRQDTEAFF,TGTGCCAGCAGCCGCCGACAGGACACTGAAGCTTTCTTT
TRBD1,TRBJ2-1,TRBV2,few,CASSYDRGNYNEQFF,TGTGCCAGCAGTTATGACAGGGGAAACTACAATGAGCAGTTCTTC
.,TRBJ1-5,TRBV5-1,.,CASSRDGNNQPQHF,TGCGCCAGCAGCCGGGACGGGAACAATCAGCCCCAGCATTTT
.,TRBJ2-5,TRBV20-1,few,CSARAGSRETQYF,TGCAGTGCTAGAGCGGGGAGCCGGGAGACCCAGTACTTC
.,TRBJ2-3,TRBV12-3/TRBV12-4,few,CASRGGETDTQYF,TGTGCCAGCAGAGGGGGAGAGACAGATACGCAGTATTTT
.,TRBJ1-2,TRBV18,.,CASSPGTTPNYGYTF,TGTGCCAGCTCACCCGGGACAACGCCTAACTATGGCTACACCTTC
TRBD1,TRBJ1-5,TRBV2,few,CASTQGGPQHF,TGTGCCAGCACCCAGGGGGGACCCCAGCATTTT
TRBD1,TRBJ2-2,TRBV7-3,few,CASSPNPGQGTGELFF,TGTGCCAGCAGCCCCAATCCTGGACAGGGAACCGGGGAGCTGTTTTTT
TRBD1,TRBJ1-1,TRBV6-2/TRBV6-3,.,CASRTATGGHMNTEAFF,TGTGCCAGCAGGACTGCGACAGGGGGCCACATGAACACTGAAGCTTTCTTT
.,TRBJ2-1,TRBV14,.,CASSLAPLGYNEQFF,TGTGCCAGCAGCCTGGCACCATTAGGCTACAATGAGCAGTTCTTC
.,TRBJ1-1,TRBV7-9,.,CASSLASASPGGGTEAFF,TGTGCCAGCAGCTTAGCTAGCGCGAGCCCCGGGGGGGGCACTGAAGCTTTCTTT
TRBD2,TRBJ2-5,TRBV5-1,.,CASSSTSGEETQYF,TGCGCCAGCAGCTCCACTAGCGGGGAAGAGACCCAGTACTTC
.,TRBJ2-3,TRBV6-5,.,CASSYSGLASDTQYF,TGTGCCAGCAGTTACTCGGGGCTAGCGTCAGATACGCAGTATTTT
TRBD2,TRBJ2-5,TRBV12-3/TRBV12-4,few,CASSFLGAGGQETQYF,TGTGCCAGCAGTTTCTTGGGAGCGGGGGGTCAAGAGACCCAGTACTTC
TRBD2,TRBJ2-7,TRBV12-3/TRBV12-4,.,CASSLGGLGTSYEQYF,TGTGCCAGCAGTTTAGGAGGACTAGGCACCTCCTACGAGCAGTACTTC
.,TRBJ1-2,TRBV4-3,few,CASSPLTGNYGYTF,TGCGCCAGCAGCCCACTTACAGGGAACTATGGCTACACCTTC
.,TRBJ1-4,TRBV5-5,many,CASSFDAGFYEKLFF,TGTGCCAGCAGCTTTGACGCCGGGTTCTATGAAAAACTGTTTTTT
TRBD1,TRBJ1-2,TRBV7-3,few,CASSADRDYGYTF,TGTGCCAGCAGCGCGGACAGGGACTATGGCTACACCTTC
.,TRBJ2-5,TRBV5-1,many,CASSLAGQQETQYF,TGCGCCAGCAGCTTGGCAGGGCAACAAGAGACCCAGTACTTC
.,TRBJ1-1,TRBV9,.,CASSVLGGPTEAFF,TGTGCCAGCAGCGTACTCGGGGGACCCACTGAAGCTTTCTTT
.,TRBJ2-3,TRBV20-1,.,CSAPIRGRTDTQYF,TGCAGTGCTCCGATCAGAGGGCGTACAGATACGCAGTATTTT
.,TRBJ2-1,TRBV5-1,.,CASSLALSREQFF,TGCGCCAGCAGCTTGGCACTTAGCAGAGAGCAGTTCTTC
TRBD2,TRBJ2-3,TRBV29-1,few,CSVLAGSTDTQYF,TGCAGCGTACTAGCGGGGAGCACAGATACGCAGTATTTT
.,TRBJ2-1,TRBV6-5,.,CASSGWSSYNEQFF,TGTGCCAGCAGCGGGTGGAGCTCCTACAATGAGCAGTTCTTC
.,TRBJ1-4,TRBV7-2,.,CASSLLVNEKLFF,TGTGCCAGCAGCTTACTAGTTAATGAAAAACTGTTTTTT
.,TRBJ1-2,TRBV5-1,.,CASSLEFVFSGYGYTF,TGCGCCAGCAGCTTGGAGTTCGTGTTTTCAGGCTATGGCTACACCTTC
.,TRBJ2-1,TRBV5-1,many,CASSLEGESYNEQFF,TGCGCCAGCAGCTTGGAAGGCGAATCCTACAATGAGCAGTTCTTC